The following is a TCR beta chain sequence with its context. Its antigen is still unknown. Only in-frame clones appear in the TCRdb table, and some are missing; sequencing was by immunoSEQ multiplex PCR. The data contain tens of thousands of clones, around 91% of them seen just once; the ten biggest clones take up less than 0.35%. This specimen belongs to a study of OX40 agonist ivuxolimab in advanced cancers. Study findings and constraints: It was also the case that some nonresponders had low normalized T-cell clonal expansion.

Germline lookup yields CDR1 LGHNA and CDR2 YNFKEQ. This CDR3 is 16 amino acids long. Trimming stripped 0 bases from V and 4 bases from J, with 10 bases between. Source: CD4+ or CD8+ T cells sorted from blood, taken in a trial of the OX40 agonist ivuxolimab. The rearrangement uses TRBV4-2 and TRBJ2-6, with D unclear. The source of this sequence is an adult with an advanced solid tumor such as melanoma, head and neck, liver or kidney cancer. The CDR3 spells CASSQDRTAGANVLTF. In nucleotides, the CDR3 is TGTGCCAGCAGCCAAGACCGGACGGCCGGGGCCAACGTCCTGACTTTC.